The present TCR beta chain was sequenced within a study of radiotherapy plus CTLA-4 blockade in lung cancer. The table came from immunoSEQ multiplex PCR; TCRdb's copy has only in-frame clones and leaves some out. This table has about 19,000 clones, about 84% appearing once. Germline CDR1 reads LNHDA; CDR2 reads SQIVND (reference sequence). CDR3 size: 15 residues. V was shortened by 4 bases and J by 5 bases, with 17 bases between the two germline ends. The chain carries TRBV19 and TRBJ1-1, with D tentatively TRBD1 (5 bases). The specimen was peripheral blood, collected from a patient treated with radiotherapy plus ipilimumab. This receptor was identified in a human donor with non-small cell lung cancer whose response to radiotherapy plus ipilimumab could not be evaluated. CDR3 sequence: CASSTLPGRGTEAFF. The DNA for the CDR3 is TGTGCCAGTAGTACTCTTCCGGGACGGGGGACTGAAGCTTTCTTT. Looking up the rest from reference TRBV19 and TRBJ1-1 gives the full variable domain: DGGITQSPKYLFRKEGQNVTLSCEQNLNHDAMYWYRQDPGQGLRLIYYSQIVNDFQKGDIAEGYSVSREKKESFPLTVTSAQKNPTAFYLCASSTLPGRGTEAFFGQGTRLTVV.